Shown below are 25 T cell receptor beta chains from a single sample sequenced in a study of blood T cell repertoires in COVID-19. Clones were read by immunoSEQ multiplex PCR, and TCRdb kept only the in-frame ones, dropping some. Of under 250,000 clones detected, about 86% appear once; the ten largest clones hold approximately 9.1%. Sequencing input: peripheral blood. The receptor source for this set is a man older than 75 with acute or convalescent COVID-19.

The rearrangement joins TRBV5-1 to TRBJ1-4, with 7 positions matching TRBD1. The length of the CDR3 is 16 residues. Germline lookup yields CDR1 SGHRS and CDR2 YFSETQ. The ends lost 2 bases at V and 4 bases at J; junction bases unmatched: 8. The CDR3 region has the DNA TGCGCCAGCAGCTTAGGGTCGGGACAGAATAATGAAAAACTGTTTTTT. Translation gives CASSLGSGQNNEKLFF.

The chain employs TRBV7-9 and TRBJ2-2, with D possibly matching TRBD2 (5 bases). With 4 bases removed from V and 3 bases from J, the gap between germline ends came to 12 bases. CDR3 length: 15 residues. Germline V gene sequence: CDR1 SEHNR, CDR2 FQNEAQ (reference sequence). CDR3 nucleotide sequence: TGTGCCAGCAGCTCCTCGAGGCGGGACACCGGGGAGCTGTTTTTT. This sequence encodes CASSSSRRDTGELFF.

The rearrangement links TRBV2 to TRBJ1-3, with no clear D. Germline CDR1 is SNHLY and CDR2 is FYNNEI. V was shortened by 8 bases and J by 0 bases, with 11 bases between the two germline ends. The CDR3 length is 14 residues. The CDR3 DNA is TGTGCCAGCGGCAGGTTGAGCTCTGGAAACACCATATATTTT. Its translation: CASGRLSSGNTIYF.

The V gene is TRBV10-3, the J gene TRBJ2-7; possibly TRBD1 for D (6 bases). Germline loops: CDR1 ENHRY, CDR2 SYGVKD. CDR3 length equals 14 residues. V was clipped by 0 bases and J by 5 bases, with 11 bases between them. CDR3 sequence reads: CAISESGGIHEQYF. The CDR3 nucleotides are TGTGCCATCAGTGAGTCAGGGGGAATCCACGAGCAGTACTTC.

The chain links TRBV2 to TRBJ1-1; 10 bases are a match to TRBD1. This CDR3 spans 18 amino acids. Germline values: CDR1 SNHLY, CDR2 FYNNEI. Unmatched junction bases numbered 16, after V lost 1 base and J lost 8 bases. The CDR3 DNA follows: TGTGCCAGCAGTGAAGGTTTATGGGACAGGGGAGGATCAGCGGAAGCTTTCTTT. It is translated as CASSEGLWDRGGSAEAFF.

V is TRBV5-4 and J is TRBJ1-3; perhaps TRBD1 as D (5 bases). This CDR3 is 15 amino acids long. The V gene lost 3 bases and the J gene lost 0 bases, with 10 bases spanning the gap. CDR1 SGHNT and CDR2 YYREEE come from the germline V gene (reference sequence). The CDR3 loop is CASSWGLRSGNTIYF. Written as DNA, the CDR3 is TGTGCCAGCAGCTGGGGACTGCGCTCTGGAAACACCATATATTTT.

This rearrangement joins TRBV7-9 to TRBJ1-6; 9 bases match TRBD1. The CDR3 is made up of 15 amino acids. After removal of 6 bases from V and 9 bases from J, the junction contained 9 bases not matched to a gene. Germline CDR1 SEHNR, CDR2 FQNEAQ (reference sequence). This chain's CDR3 is CASSLQGASGSPLHF. The CDR3 DNA follows: TGTGCCAGCAGTTTACAGGGGGCTTCGGGTTCACCCCTCCACTTT. The complete variable domain, with remaining parts taken from reference TRBV7-9 and TRBJ1-6, reads DTGVSQNPRHKITKRGQNVTFRCDPISEHNRLYWYRQTLGQGPEFLTYFQNEAQLEKSRLLSDRFSAERPKGSFSTLEIQRTEQGDSAMYLCASSLQGASGSPLHFGNGTRLTVT.

This chain connects TRBV3-1 (or the pseudogene TRBV3-2) to TRBJ1-5; TRBD1 agrees at 12 bases. V lost 1 base and J lost 6; bases outside the gene matches: 7. Germline-derived CDR1 and CDR2 are LGHDT and YNNKEL (reference sequence). This CDR3 has 17 residues. In DNA form, the CDR3 reads TGTGCCAGCAGCCAAGGGGGACAGGGGGCGGTTTTTCAGCCCCAGCATTTT. Translated: CASSQGGQGAVFQPQHF.

The rearrangement uses TRBV19 and TRBJ1-2, with 10 bases lining up with TRBD1. Germline V gene data show CDR1 as LNHDA and CDR2 as SQIVND (reference sequence). The V segment lost 5 bases and the J segment 8 bases; nucleotides outside the gene matches: 11. The CDR3 runs to 15 residues. The DNA of the CDR3 is TGTGCCAGTAGTTTCTCGACAGGGGGCGCCTACGGCTACACCTTC. Translated, it gives CASSFSTGGAYGYTF.

The V call is TRBV28, the J call TRBJ1-6; 8 positions agree with TRBD1. The V gene's germline CDR1 is MDHEN and CDR2 SYDVKM. CDR3 length: 12 residues. V lost 9 bases, J lost 9 bases, and 4 bases stayed unmatched. CDR3 loop: CASQTGVSPLHF. As DNA, the CDR3 is TGTGCCAGTCAGACAGGGGTTTCACCCCTCCACTTT.

This rearrangement joins TRBV12-3 or TRBV12-4 to TRBJ1-2; D might be TRBD1 (5 bases). V lost 4 bases, J lost 5 bases, and 11 bases lay in between. This CDR3 is 13 amino acids long. The CDR3 spells CASSSPGTYGYTF. Written as DNA, the CDR3 is TGTGCCAGCAGTTCGCCCGGGACTTATGGCTACACCTTC.

The V and J genes are TRBV6-4 and TRBJ2-3; D gene uncertain. This CDR3 spans 12 amino acids. In germline, CDR1 is MRHNA, CDR2 SNTAGT. V lost 1 base to trimming and J lost 5 bases, with 4 bases between them. The CDR3 sequence is CASSDYLDTQYF. CDR3 nucleotides: TGTGCCAGCAGTGACTACTTAGATACGCAGTATTTT.

This chain joins TRBV7-9 and TRBJ1-4; TRBD1 matches at 9 bases. V gave up 5 bases and J gave up 8 bases; unmatched junction bases: 9. The CDR3 extends over 15 amino acids. Germline-derived CDR1 and CDR2 are SEHNR and FQNEAQ (reference sequence). CDR3 nucleotides: TGTGCCAGCAGCCTTACCGGGACAGGGTTCGAAAAACTGTTTTTT. Translated: CASSLTGTGFEKLFF. Full variable domain (rest looked up from reference TRBV7-9 and TRBJ1-4): DTGVSQNPRHKITKRGQNVTFRCDPISEHNRLYWYRQTLGQGPEFLTYFQNEAQLEKSRLLSDRFSAERPKGSFSTLEIQRTEQGDSAMYLCASSLTGTGFEKLFFGSGTQLSVL.

The V call is TRBV24-1, the J call TRBJ1-5, with 9 bases lining up with TRBD1. Losses at the gene ends were 6 bases for V and 5 bases for J; bases not matched to a gene: 7. The CDR3 contains 15 residues. Germline lookup yields CDR1 KGHDR and CDR2 SFDVKD. CDR3 protein: CATSPPGTGHQPQHF. CDR3 DNA sequence: TGTGCCACCAGTCCCCCCGGGACAGGGCATCAGCCCCAGCATTTT.

The chain employs TRBV5-1 and TRBJ1-1; no clear D gene. The CDR3 contains 13 residues. V was pared by 0 bases and J by 6 bases, with 9 bases between. The germline V gene has CDR1 SGHRS and CDR2 YFSETQ. This CDR3 reads CASSLAILAEAFF. The CDR3 DNA is TGCGCCAGCAGCTTGGCCATCCTAGCTGAAGCTTTCTTT.

V gene TRBV5-1 combines with J gene TRBJ2-2; D is undetermined. Germline CDR1 and CDR2: SGHRS and YFSETQ. Trimming left V 0 bases short and J 5 bases short, with 11 bases between. This CDR3 is built from 15 residues. The CDR3 reads CASSLGVGETGELFF. The DNA of the CDR3 is TGCGCCAGCAGCTTGGGGGTCGGAGAAACCGGGGAGCTGTTTTTT.

This sequence joins TRBV19 and TRBJ1-1; 12 bases map to TRBD1. J was trimmed by 6 bases and V by 5 bases; bases with no gene match: 4. This CDR3 spans 14 amino acids. CDR1 is LNHDA, CDR2 SQIVND, per germline (reference sequence). The CDR3 sequence is CASSSGTGGPEAFF. The CDR3 DNA sequence: TGTGCCAGTAGTTCCGGGACAGGGGGCCCTGAAGCTTTCTTT.

As to this clone: The sample carries other DNA sequences with the same CDR3. J is TRBJ2-5 and V is TRBV6-5, with TRBD1 identical over 7 bases. Per germline, CDR1 MNHEY and CDR2 SVGAGI. CDR3 size: 13 residues. V was pared by 3 bases and J by 4 bases, with 2 bases of the junction left unmatched. CDR3 bases: TGTGCCAGCAGTTATAACAGGGGAGAGACCCAGTACTTC. Protein sequence: CASSYNRGETQYF.

The J gene is TRBJ1-4, the V gene TRBV7-2, with D tentatively TRBD1 (6 bases). The CDR3 has 14 amino acids. The germline V gene has CDR1 SGHTA and CDR2 FQGNSA. The germline V and J ends were trimmed by 5 bases and 11 bases, with 18 bases remaining between them. CDR3 bases: TGTGCCAGCAGCCAAAGGGGGGGCGCGAAGAAACTGTTTTTT. Protein sequence: CASSQRGGAKKLFF. Complete variable domain (other parts from reference TRBV7-2 and TRBJ1-4): GAGVSQSPSNKVTEKGKDVELRCDPISGHTALYWYRQSLGQGLEFLIYFQGNSAPDKSGLPSDRFSAERTGGSVSTLTIQRTQQEDSAVYLCASSQRGGAKKLFFGSGTQLSVL.

The CDR3 nucleotides read TGCGCCAGCAGCCACCCGAGTGGGCGCCTCTCTGGGGCCAACGTCCTGACTTTC. As protein: CASSHPSGRLSGANVLTF. The rearrangement uses TRBV5-1 and TRBJ2-6; D is unresolved. This CDR3 spans 18 amino acids. V was shortened by 4 bases and J by 0 bases, with 17 bases between the two germline ends. Germline values: CDR1 SGHRS, CDR2 YFSETQ.

Written as DNA, the CDR3 is TGTGCCAGCAGTTACTCGACACGCTTCACTGAAGCTTTCTTT. This codes for CASSYSTRFTEAFF. The chain carries TRBV6-5 and TRBJ1-1; no firm D call. The CDR3 is 14 amino acids. The ends were cut back, 0 bases at V and 4 bases at J, with 9 bases in the middle. Germline V CDR1 and CDR2: MNHEY, SVGAGI.

This clone was picked up a small number of times. The chain uses TRBV11-3 and TRBJ2-2; the D gene is possibly TRBD2 (7 bases). Trimming took off 2 bases at V and 2 bases at J, with 15 bases between the two ends. The CDR3 is 17 amino acids. Germline assignment: CDR1 SGHNT and CDR2 YENEEA. CDR3 in DNA: TGTGCCAGCAGCTTACGGGGGGCCCTAGGTAACACCGGGGAGCTGTTTTTT. This gives the protein CASSLRGALGNTGELFF.

A single count supports this clone. This chain's CDR3 is CASSPHRGSDTQYF. The CDR3, as DNA: TGTGCCAGCAGCCCCCACCGAGGGTCAGATACGCAGTATTTT. The chain joins TRBV5-8 to TRBJ2-3, with a possible D match to TRBD2 (5 bases). Germline assignment: CDR1 SGHTS and CDR2 YDEGEE. This CDR3 is built from 14 residues. V was trimmed by 4 bases and J by 4 bases, leaving 13 bases between them. The entire variable domain, with the rest obtained from reference TRBV5-8 and TRBJ2-3, is as follows: EAGVTQSPTHLIKTRGQQATLRCSPISGHTSVYWYQQALGLGLQFLLWYDEGEERNRGNFPPRFSGRQFPNYSSELNVNALELEDSALYLCASSPHRGSDTQYFGPGTRLTVL.

This clone was counted only a few times. This chain uses TRBV2 with TRBJ2-3; the D gene is possibly TRBD1 (6 bases). CDR1 and CDR2 from the germline V gene are SNHLY and FYNNEI. The CDR3 is 14 residues long. V gave up 7 bases and J gave up 2 bases, with 13 bases separating them. DNA of the CDR3: TGTGCCAGCATCCTACAGGGTAACACAGATACGCAGTATTTT. Its protein is CASILQGNTDTQYF.

This chain links TRBV24-1 with TRBJ2-7, with 7 bases aligning to TRBD1. CDR3 length equals 13 residues. The germline V gene encodes CDR1 KGHDR and CDR2 SFDVKD. The ends lost 9 bases at V and 3 bases at J; junction bases unmatched: 7. The CDR3 region is CATGTGTDYEQYF. Written as DNA, the CDR3 is TGTGCCACCGGAACCGGGACAGACTACGAGCAGTACTTC.